These 26 T cell receptor beta chains originate from one sample sequenced in a study of cytomegalovirus exposure and HLA in healthy donors. The PCR had 60 Vbeta and 13 Jbeta primers. Repertoires were generated with immunoSEQ multiplex PCR, while TCRdb's copy carries only in-frame clones and drops some. The table includes roughly 43,000 clones, around 77% detected once. The source material was PBMCs. These receptors were collected from a man in his thirties or forties in good health and CMV-seronegative.

The rearrangement links TRBV4-1 to TRBJ2-5; D unresolved. The CDR3 covers 14 residues. Deletions cut 1 base from V and 7 bases from J, with 13 bases between. Germline CDR1 reads MGHRA; CDR2 reads YSYEKL. CDR3 sequence: CASSQGRATGTQYF. The CDR3 nucleotides read TGCGCCAGCAGCCAAGGAAGAGCGACGGGGACCCAGTACTTC.

V gene TRBV19 combines with J gene TRBJ1-3, with D tentatively TRBD1 (5 bases). V was trimmed by 7 bases and J by 0 bases, leaving 13 bases between them. CDR3 length equals 15 residues. Germline V gene data show CDR1 as LNHDA and CDR2 as SQIVND (reference sequence). CDR3 sequence reads: CASIPDRSSGNTIYF. The CDR3 bases are TGTGCCAGTATCCCCGACAGAAGCTCTGGAAACACCATATATTTT.

The chain uses TRBV28 and TRBJ1-1, with D hard to call. Trimming stripped 1 base from V and 14 bases from J, with 14 bases between. The length of the CDR3 is 12 residues. Germline V gene sequence: CDR1 MDHEN, CDR2 SYDVKM. CDR3 DNA: TGTGCCAGCAGTTTATTGGAGCCGCCGGCATTCTTT. Its protein is CASSLLEPPAFF.

The DNA of the CDR3 is TGTGCCAGCAGCCGGAAGGACAGGGGGGATTCACCCCTCCACTTT. Translation: CASSRKDRGDSPLHF. J is TRBJ1-6 and V is TRBV5-4; 10 bases map to TRBD1. CDR1 is SGHNT and CDR2 is YYREEE in the germline V gene (reference sequence). The CDR3 totals 15 residues. The V gene end was trimmed by 4 bases and the J gene end by 8 bases; junction bases not matched to a gene: 6.

This rearrangement joins TRBV4-3 to TRBJ2-7; 10 nucleotides line up with TRBD2. Trimming cost V 0 bases and J 2 bases; bases outside gene matches: 13. The CDR3 totals 19 residues. Germline V gives CDR1 LGHNA, CDR2 YSLEER. The CDR3, as DNA: TGCGCCAGCAGCCAAGATCTCAGAGCGGGAGGGACTTTGACCTACGAGCAGTACTTC. Its translation is CASSQDLRAGGTLTYEQYF.

The chain carries TRBV15 and TRBJ2-1, with 7 bases lining up with TRBD2. Looked up from germline, CDR1 is LNHNV and CDR2 is YYDKDF (reference sequence). Unmatched junction bases numbered 8, after V lost 8 bases and J lost 4 bases. The CDR3 is 14 amino acids. In nucleotides, the CDR3 is TGTGCCACCCGTACGCGGGAGACTTACAATGAGCAGTTCTTC. As protein: CATRTRETYNEQFF. The full variable domain, rest sourced from reference TRBV15 and TRBJ2-1, is DAMVIQNPRYQVTQFGKPVTLSCSQTLNHNVMYWYQQKSSQAPKLLFHYYDKDFNNEADTPDNFQSRRPNTSFCFLDIRSPGLGDTAMYLCATRTRETYNEQFFGPGTRLTVL.

This chain links TRBV7-6 with TRBJ1-1, with 7 bases fitting TRBD1. This CDR3 has 15 residues. Trimming took 3 bases from V and 0 from J; bases not matched to a gene: 4. Per germline, CDR1 SGHVS and CDR2 FNYEAQ. The CDR3 spells CASSFQTGLNTEAFF. The CDR3 DNA reads TGTGCCAGCAGCTTCCAGACAGGGCTGAACACTGAAGCTTTCTTT.

This chain connects TRBV4-3 to TRBJ2-1; a possible D gene is TRBD2 (5 bases). Germline CDR1 reads LGHNA; CDR2 reads YSLEER. The CDR3 runs to 13 residues. With 6 bases removed from V and 8 bases from J, the gap between germline ends came to 14 bases. The CDR3 DNA reads TGCGCCAGCAGACCCGGGAACGGCGATGAGCAGTTCTTC. Translated, it gives CASRPGNGDEQFF.

The V gene is TRBV7-2, the J gene TRBJ1-3; D unresolved. V was trimmed by 0 bases and J by 1 base, leaving 13 bases between them. This CDR3 is 17 amino acids long. The germline V gene has CDR1 SGHTA and CDR2 FQGNSA. The CDR3 DNA follows: TGTGCCAGCAGCTTAGCCCTGGGGAGCGGTTCTGGAAACACCATATATTTT. Its protein is CASSLALGSGSGNTIYF.

DNA of the CDR3: TGCGCCAGCAGTGGTCTGCGCACTGTCCCCTACGAGCAGTACTTC. It yields the protein CASSGLRTVPYEQYF. J is TRBJ2-7 and V is TRBV10-2; no clear D. V lost 4 bases to trimming and J lost 2 bases, with 15 bases between them. CDR1 is WSHSY and CDR2 is SAAADI in the germline V gene. This CDR3 has 15 amino acids.

This clone appeared once. The chain combines TRBV7-2 with TRBJ2-7; D is possibly TRBD2 (5 bases). V lost 4 bases and J lost 9, with 22 bases in between. Germline loops: CDR1 SGHTA, CDR2 FQGNSA. The CDR3 is 15 residues long. The CDR3 region is CASSSVANTGKRQYF. CDR3 bases: TGTGCCAGCAGCTCGGTAGCGAACACTGGAAAAAGGCAGTACTTC. Filled out from reference TRBV7-2 and TRBJ2-7, the complete variable domain reads GAGVSQSPSNKVTEKGKDVELRCDPISGHTALYWYRQSLGQGLEFLIYFQGNSAPDKSGLPSDRFSAERTGGSVSTLTIQRTQQEDSAVYLCASSSVANTGKRQYFGPGTRLTVT.

The chain combines TRBV2 with TRBJ1-5; D unclear. The CDR3 is 11 residues long. From germline, CDR1 is SNHLY and CDR2 FYNNEI. Trimming shortened V by 2 bases and J by 12 bases, and 8 bases separated the two germline ends. CDR3 amino acids: CASSEYGIQHF. The DNA of the CDR3 is TGTGCCAGCAGTGAATACGGGATCCAGCATTTT.

The V gene is TRBV18, the J gene TRBJ1-2, with D possibly being TRBD1 (5 bases). The CDR3 is 16 amino acids. The germline V gene has CDR1 KGHSH and CDR2 LQKENI. V lost 0 bases to trimming and J lost 6 bases, with 17 bases between them. CDR3 sequence: CASSPPYVSRVNGYTF. The CDR3 nucleotides read TGTGCCAGCTCACCACCCTACGTAAGCAGGGTCAATGGCTACACCTTC. The entire variable domain, with the rest obtained from reference TRBV18 and TRBJ1-2, is as follows: NAGVMQNPRHLVRRRGQEARLRCSPMKGHSHVYWYRQLPEEGLKFMVYLQKENIIDESGMPKERFSAEFPKEGPSILRIQQVVRGDSAAYFCASSPPYVSRVNGYTFGSGTRLTVV.

This sequence joins TRBV5-4 and TRBJ2-7; D possibly corresponds to TRBD1 (6 bases). Germline assignment: CDR1 SGHNT and CDR2 YYREEE (reference sequence). The CDR3 is 13 amino acids. Trimming cost V 1 base and J 6 bases, with 11 bases left between them. In DNA, the CDR3 is TGTGCCAGCAGCTTGACAGGGAGAGGCGAGCAGTACTTC. It is translated as CASSLTGRGEQYF. The full variable domain, with the rest looked up from reference TRBV5-4 and TRBJ2-7, is ETGVTQSPTHLIKTRGQQVTLRCSSQSGHNTVSWYQQALGQGPQFIFQYYREEENGRGNFPPRFSGLQFPNYSSELNVNALELDDSALYLCASSLTGRGEQYFGPGTRLTVT.

The V gene is TRBV28, the J gene TRBJ2-2; no firm D call. Trimming pared 2 bases from V and 6 bases from J, leaving 7 bases between. Per germline, CDR1 MDHEN and CDR2 SYDVKM. CDR3 length: 13 amino acids. CDR3 protein: CASSLVYAGELFF. The CDR3 DNA is TGTGCCAGCAGTTTAGTCTACGCCGGGGAGCTGTTTTTT.

V gene TRBV4-1 combines with J gene TRBJ2-1; maybe TRBD1 (6 bases). V gave up 4 bases and J gave up 7 bases, with 14 bases separating them. Per the germline V gene, CDR1 is MGHRA and CDR2 is YSYEKL. The CDR3 extends over 14 amino acids. This CDR3 is CASSLRQAVNEQFF. CDR3 DNA: TGCGCCAGCAGCCTCAGACAGGCGGTAAATGAGCAGTTCTTC.

The chain joins TRBV19 to TRBJ2-7; unclear D gene. The CDR3 runs 12 residues. From germline, CDR1 is LNHDA and CDR2 SQIVND (reference sequence). V dropped 7 bases and J dropped 2 bases, with 9 bases sitting between them. The CDR3 region is CASTSETYEQYF. The CDR3 region has the DNA TGTGCCAGTACCTCCGAGACCTACGAGCAGTACTTC.

The chain has TRBV18 and TRBJ1-5, with 8 bases lining up with TRBD1. The CDR3 totals 15 residues. V dropped 5 bases and J dropped 0; count of bases not matched to a gene: 3. CDR1 KGHSH and CDR2 LQKENI come from the germline V gene. The DNA of the CDR3 is TGTGCCAGCTCAGGCACAGGGGGTAGCAATCAGCCCCAGCATTTT. Its translation is CASSGTGGSNQPQHF.

CDR3 in amino acids: CASRRPGDEQFF. The CDR3 region has the DNA TGTGCCAGCAGAAGACCGGGGGATGAGCAGTTCTTC. The V gene is TRBV6-6, the J gene TRBJ2-1, with a weak D call TRBD2 (6 bases). This CDR3 has 12 amino acids. The V gene lost 6 bases and the J gene lost 8 bases, with 11 bases spanning the gap. Per the germline V gene, CDR1 is MNHNY and CDR2 is SVGAGI (reference sequence).

CDR3 coding DNA: TGTGCCAGCACCAAAGGGGGAACAGGGCGAACTGAAGCTTTCTTT. This gives the protein CASTKGGTGRTEAFF. The chain combines TRBV6-5 with TRBJ1-1, with D possibly TRBD1 on 6 matching bases. The CDR3 sequence is 15 residues long. Germline CDR1 MNHEY, CDR2 SVGAGI. V shed 7 bases and J shed 5 bases, with 20 bases lying between them.

The chain recombines TRBV6-6 with TRBJ1-3; no firm D call. Between the trimmed V and J ends, which lost 0 bases and 4 bases, there was a span of 10 bases. The V gene's germline CDR1 is MNHNY and CDR2 SVGAGI (reference sequence). The CDR3 is 15 amino acids. This CDR3 is CASSYSFRSGNTIYF. The DNA for the CDR3 is TGTGCCAGCAGTTACTCTTTCAGGTCGGGAAACACCATATATTTT.

This chain connects TRBV7-8 to TRBJ2-7; 7 positions match TRBD1. This CDR3 region has 14 residues. V lost 2 bases to trimming and J lost 2 bases; unmatched junction nucleotides: 3. Looked up from germline, CDR1 is SGHVS and CDR2 is FQNEAQ. The CDR3: CASSLRQGPYEQYF. In nucleotides, the CDR3 is TGTGCCAGCAGCTTACGACAGGGACCCTACGAGCAGTACTTC.

The chain couples TRBV7-6 to TRBJ2-7; TRBD1 is a possible D gene (5 bases). Trimming removed 0 bases at V and 4 bases at J, with 10 bases between. This CDR3 has 14 residues. Germline V gene sequence: CDR1 SGHVS, CDR2 FNYEAQ. CDR3 region: CASSLAAQGYEQYF. The DNA for the CDR3 is TGTGCCAGCAGCTTAGCTGCCCAGGGATACGAGCAGTACTTC.

V is TRBV5-8 and J is TRBJ2-3; D is possibly TRBD1 (5 bases). Per germline, CDR1 SGHTS and CDR2 YDEGEE. This CDR3 region has 15 residues. V lost 4 bases to trimming and J lost 2 bases, with 14 bases between them. CDR3 region: CASSADTPPTDTQYF. The CDR3 DNA reads as TGTGCCAGCAGCGCGGACACCCCTCCCACAGATACGCAGTATTTT.

This chain connects TRBV7-9 to TRBJ2-1; 11 bases align to TRBD2. The CDR3 covers 17 residues. The J segment lost 0 bases and the V segment lost 0 bases, leaving 1 base of the junction unmatched. Germline CDR1 reads SEHNR; CDR2 reads FQNEAQ (reference sequence). The CDR3 DNA follows: TGTGCCAGCAGCTTAGCCGGACTAGCGGGCTCCTACAATGAGCAGTTCTTC. This codes for CASSLAGLAGSYNEQFF.

This chain uses TRBV11-3 with TRBJ2-3, with 9 bases fitting TRBD2. The CDR3 covers 17 residues. V dropped 0 bases and J dropped 6; count of bases not matched to a gene: 10. Germline V gene data show CDR1 as SGHNT and CDR2 as YENEEA. CDR3 sequence reads: CASSLEPAGGPGDTQYF. The CDR3 DNA reads TGTGCCAGCAGCTTAGAACCAGCGGGAGGCCCGGGTGATACGCAGTATTTT.